This entry lists 31 T cell receptor beta chains sequenced from one sample in a study of blood T cell repertoires in COVID-19. Only in-frame clones appear in the TCRdb table, and some are missing; sequencing was by immunoSEQ multiplex PCR. The sample shows approximately 360,000 clones, over 75% of them seen only once. The sequenced sample was PBMCs or T cells enriched from blood (not recorded which). The receptor source for this set is a woman between 25 and 40 years old with acute COVID-19.

The rearrangement links TRBV21-1 to TRBJ1-6. TRBV21-1 corresponds to a pseudogene. The CDR3 runs 17 residues. The CDR3, as DNA: TGTGCCAGCAGCAAAGGGGTCAGGGACTGGGATAATTCACCCCTCCACTTT. Amino acid sequence: CASSKGVRDWDNSPLHF.

The chain combines TRBV5-4 with TRBJ2-5; 10 nucleotides line up with TRBD2. After removal of 1 base from V and 2 bases from J, the junction contained 5 bases not matched to a gene. This CDR3 has 16 amino acids. Per the germline V gene, CDR1 is SGHNT and CDR2 is YYREEE (reference sequence). CDR3 DNA: TGTGCCAGCAGCTTGAGGTCTAGCGGGGGACAAGAGACCCAGTACTTC. Amino acids: CASSLRSSGGQETQYF.

This rearrangement joins TRBV11-2 to TRBJ2-1; TRBD2 agrees at 9 bases. The CDR3 spans 15 residues. Germline V lookup: CDR1 SGHAT, CDR2 FQNNGV. V shed 5 bases and J 4 bases; nucleotides not matched to a gene: 6. DNA of the CDR3: TGTGCCAGCAGCGTGCAGCTAGCGGGGTACAATGAGCAGTTCTTC. Translating gives CASSVQLAGYNEQFF.

The rearrangement joins TRBV24-1 to TRBJ1-5; D gene uncertain. V lost 5 bases and J lost 5, with 9 bases in between. The CDR3 covers 13 residues. The germline V gene has CDR1 KGHDR and CDR2 SFDVKD. CDR3 residues: CATSVSFYQPQHF. Written as DNA, the CDR3 is TGTGCCACCAGTGTCTCCTTCTATCAGCCCCAGCATTTT.

The genes are TRBV19 and TRBJ1-1, with D possibly matching TRBD1 (6 bases). Germline CDR1 LNHDA, CDR2 SQIVND (reference sequence). The CDR3 extends over 13 amino acids. V lost 3 bases and J 1 base, leaving 6 bases between the germline ends. The CDR3 sequence: CASSMTGNTEAFF. DNA of the CDR3: TGTGCCAGTAGTATGACAGGGAACACTGAAGCTTTCTTT.

This sequence joins TRBV9 and TRBJ1-4; possibly TRBD1 for D (6 bases). This CDR3 has 14 amino acids. The germline V gene has CDR1 SGDLS and CDR2 YYNGEE. Trimming removed 4 bases from V and 4 bases from J, with 11 bases in between. This chain's CDR3 is CASSQGTYNEKLFF. The CDR3 region has the DNA TGTGCCAGCAGCCAGGGGACCTATAATGAAAAACTGTTTTTT.

The chain combines TRBV27 with TRBJ2-6, with 10 bases aligning to TRBD1. Germline V gene data show CDR1 as MNHEY and CDR2 as SMNVEV (reference sequence). The CDR3 has 20 residues. After removal of 5 bases from V and 0 bases from J, the junction contained 13 bases not matched to a gene. This CDR3 reads CASSPPGTGVQNSGANVLTF. The DNA of the CDR3 is TGTGCCAGCAGTCCACCCGGGACAGGGGTTCAAAACTCTGGGGCCAACGTCCTGACTTTC.

This chain joins TRBV6-5 and TRBJ1-2, with unresolved D. Germline V gene sequence: CDR1 MNHEY, CDR2 SVGAGI. This CDR3 is 11 amino acids long. Trimming shortened V by 7 bases and J by 8 bases, and 11 bases separated the two germline ends. CDR3 region: CASTLPRGYTF. The CDR3 bases are TGTGCCAGCACCTTACCGAGGGGCTACACCTTC.

This clone was picked up one time. The V call is TRBV7-9, the J call TRBJ2-2; tentative D call: TRBD2 (6 bases). The CDR3 loop spans 16 amino acids. Between the trimmed V and J ends, which lost 0 bases and 6 bases, there was a span of 14 bases. Germline V gene data show CDR1 as SEHNR and CDR2 as FQNEAQ (reference sequence). The CDR3 nucleotides read TGTGCCAGCAGCTTAGCGGCGGGGTATGGGGCCGGGGAGCTGTTTTTT. It translates to CASSLAAGYGAGELFF.

There are a few counts of this clone. This chain connects TRBV6-4 to TRBJ2-1; 12 nucleotides line up with TRBD2. The V segment lost 0 bases and the J segment 7 bases; nucleotides outside the gene matches: 4. The length of the CDR3 is 16 residues. The germline V gene has CDR1 MRHNA and CDR2 SNTAGT. CDR3 region: CASSDSASGGANEQFF. CDR3 nucleotide sequence: TGTGCCAGCAGTGACTCAGCTAGCGGGGGGGCAAATGAGCAGTTCTTC.

The chain links TRBV24-1 to TRBJ2-7, with 7 bases aligning to TRBD2. Germline lookup yields CDR1 KGHDR and CDR2 SFDVKD. The CDR3 covers 14 residues. Germline trimming cut 3 bases from V and 3 bases from J; bases unmatched to any gene: 4. CDR3 bases: TGTGCCACCAGTGATGGGGGGGTTTACTACGAGCAGTACTTC. Protein sequence: CATSDGGVYYEQYF.

The chain uses TRBV7-9 and TRBJ2-1, with TRBD2 identical over 12 bases. CDR3 size: 14 residues. Germline CDR1 is SEHNR and CDR2 is FQNEAQ (reference sequence). V gave up 5 bases and J gave up 10 bases; unmatched junction bases: 6. CDR3 sequence (DNA): TGTGCCAGCAGCCCAGGACTAGCGGGACGGGAGCAGTTCTTC. As protein: CASSPGLAGREQFF.

The chain uses TRBV5-6 and TRBJ1-3, with unresolved D. V lost 3 bases and J lost 0, with 13 bases in between. There are 16 residues in the CDR3. The V gene's germline CDR1 is SGHDT and CDR2 YYEEEE. This CDR3 is CASSSPPQYSGNTIYF. The CDR3 DNA follows: TGTGCCAGCAGCTCGCCCCCACAGTACTCTGGAAACACCATATATTTT.

The chain recombines TRBV7-8 with TRBJ1-2; 8 bases match TRBD1. The germline V gene has CDR1 SGHVS and CDR2 FQNEAQ. V shed 1 base and J 4 bases; nucleotides not matched to a gene: 8. The CDR3 runs to 16 residues. CDR3 protein: CASSLVWGQAGYGYTF. Here the CDR3 DNA reads TGTGCCAGCAGCTTAGTGTGGGGACAGGCTGGCTATGGCTACACCTTC.

The V and J genes are TRBV24-1 and TRBJ2-2; TRBD2 might be the D (6 bases). The CDR3 contains 14 residues. Per the germline V gene, CDR1 is KGHDR and CDR2 is SFDVKD. With 4 bases removed from V and 6 bases from J, the gap between germline ends came to 11 bases. In DNA form, the CDR3 reads TGTGCCACCAGTGACCCCTCGGGAGCCGGGGAGCTGTTTTTT. Translation: CATSDPSGAGELFF.

The chain is built from TRBV24-1 and TRBJ1-2; 9 bases map to TRBD1. Trimming removed 4 bases from V and 8 bases from J; junction bases left unmatched: 7. CDR3 length: 14 residues. The V gene's germline CDR1 is KGHDR and CDR2 SFDVKD. Here the CDR3 DNA reads TGTGCCACCAGTGACCCCCGGGACAGGGTAGGCTACACCTTC. Its translation: CATSDPRDRVGYTF.

The rearrangement joins TRBV10-3 to TRBJ2-3, with a possible D match to TRBD1 (7 bases). This CDR3 is built from 15 residues. Deletions cut 2 bases from V and 3 bases from J, with 12 bases between. Germline V gene lookup returns CDR1 ENHRY and CDR2 SYGVKD. CDR3 in amino acids: CAISEAGGKTDTQYF. For the CDR3, the DNA is TGTGCCATCAGTGAGGCAGGGGGGAAGACAGATACGCAGTATTTT.

In its sample, this clone was seen once. Other DNA sequences within the sample encode an identical CDR3. The CDR3 sequence: CASSQGRDYGYTF. The CDR3 DNA reads TGTGCCAGCAGCCAAGGACGGGACTATGGCTACACCTTC. The rearrangement uses TRBV3-1 (or the pseudogene TRBV3-2) and TRBJ1-2; D remains unclear. Germline CDR1 reads LGHDT; CDR2 reads YNNKEL (reference sequence). This CDR3 spans 13 amino acids. Between the trimmed V and J ends, which lost 1 base and 3 bases, there was a span of 6 bases.

The rearrangement joins TRBV6-5 to TRBJ1-3; D remains ambiguous. Trimming left V 7 bases short and J 4 bases short, with 11 bases between. The CDR3 contains 13 residues. CDR1 MNHEY and CDR2 SVGAGI come from the germline V gene. This CDR3 reads CASMRVYGNTIYF. CDR3 in DNA: TGTGCCAGCATGAGGGTGTACGGAAACACCATATATTTT.

V gene TRBV6-1 combines with J gene TRBJ1-1; D perhaps matches TRBD1 (6 bases). CDR3 length equals 14 residues. Trimming shortened V by 3 bases and J by 7 bases, and 15 bases separated the two germline ends. In germline, CDR1 is MNHNS, CDR2 SASEGT. The CDR3 DNA reads TGTGCCAGCAGTGATATTCGGGCAGGGGATGAAGCTTTCTTT. Residues: CASSDIRAGDEAFF.

The V gene is TRBV4-1, the J gene TRBJ1-5, with D unclear. The germline CDR1 and CDR2 sequences are MGHRA and YSYEKL. V gave up 3 bases and J gave up 1 base, with 7 bases separating them. This CDR3 has 14 amino acids. The CDR3 nucleotides are TGCGCCAGCAGCCACGGGAGCAGCAATCAGCCCCAGCATTTT. This encodes CASSHGSSNQPQHF.

The J gene is TRBJ1-1, the V gene TRBV7-9; perhaps TRBD1 as D (6 bases). Trimming pared 5 bases from V and 4 bases from J, leaving 20 bases between. The germline V gene encodes CDR1 SEHNR and CDR2 FQNEAQ (reference sequence). There are 16 residues in the CDR3. The CDR3 loop is CASSPRTVGAPTEAFF. The CDR3 coding sequence is TGTGCCAGCAGCCCCAGGACAGTTGGAGCTCCCACTGAAGCTTTCTTT.

V and J are TRBV30 and TRBJ1-6; D might be TRBD1 (6 bases). The ends were cut back, 2 bases at V and 7 bases at J, with 12 bases in the middle. The CDR3 runs 14 residues. The germline V gene encodes CDR1 GTSNPN and CDR2 SVGIG (reference sequence). The CDR3: CAWSLGQFNSPLHF. The CDR3 nucleotides are TGTGCCTGGAGTTTAGGACAGTTCAATTCACCCCTCCACTTT.

V gene TRBV6-2 or TRBV6-3 combines with J gene TRBJ2-3; TRBD2 matches at 12 bases. The trim removed 4 bases at V and 3 bases at J, leaving 8 bases unmatched. Per the germline V gene, CDR1 is MNHEY and CDR2 is SVGEGT. The CDR3 has 17 residues. As DNA, the CDR3 is TGTGCCAGCAGTTTCGCTAGCGGGGGGGCCTGGACAGATACGCAGTATTTT. It is translated as CASSFASGGAWTDTQYF.

The rearrangement links TRBV27 to TRBJ1-6; D may be TRBD1 (5 bases). V lost 7 bases to trimming and J lost 7 bases, with 17 bases between them. Germline values: CDR1 MNHEY, CDR2 SMNVEV (reference sequence). This CDR3 spans 15 amino acids. The CDR3 loop is CASTPGGGGNSPLHF. The CDR3 DNA sequence: TGTGCCAGCACCCCTGGGGGGGGAGGGAATTCACCCCTCCACTTT.

J is TRBJ2-7 and V is TRBV10-3; 7 bases agree with TRBD1. J was trimmed by 3 bases and V by 6 bases; bases with no gene match: 8. This CDR3 is 14 amino acids long. Germline-derived CDR1 and CDR2 are ENHRY and SYGVKD. The CDR3 DNA is TGTGCCATCAGCCCCGGGACAGCTTACTACGAGCAGTACTTC. Protein: CAISPGTAYYEQYF.

This chain joins TRBV29-1 and TRBJ1-1; D is unclear. Germline V gene data show CDR1 as SQVTM and CDR2 as ANQGSEA. The germline V and J ends were trimmed by 3 bases and 0 bases, with 5 bases remaining between them. The CDR3 is made up of 12 amino acids. Written as DNA, the CDR3 is TGCAGCGTTGAGTATATGAACACTGAAGCTTTCTTT. This sequence encodes CSVEYMNTEAFF.

The chain has TRBV6-2 or TRBV6-3 and TRBJ1-5; possibly TRBD1 for D (5 bases). The germline V gene has CDR1 MNHEY and CDR2 SVGEGT. The CDR3 loop spans 17 amino acids. Trimming removed 3 bases at V and 7 bases at J, with 22 bases between. The CDR3 loop is CASSYTLGRQLGQPQHF. The CDR3 DNA sequence: TGTGCCAGCAGTTATACTCTCGGGCGACAGTTGGGGCAGCCCCAGCATTTT.

This sequence joins TRBV5-1 and TRBJ2-2; 7 nucleotides match TRBD2. With V trimmed by 3 bases and J by 0 bases, 8 bases remained unmatched. The CDR3 is made up of 17 amino acids. From germline, CDR1 is SGHRS and CDR2 YFSETQ. DNA of the CDR3: TGCGCCAGCAGCTATGGCGGGGGAGGACCGAACACCGGGGAGCTGTTTTTT. As protein: CASSYGGGGPNTGELFF.

V usage is TRBV2 and J usage is TRBJ2-2; D not certain. CDR1 and CDR2 from the germline V gene are SNHLY and FYNNEI. The V end was cut by 7 bases, the J end by 7 bases, with 7 bases between. The CDR3 has 11 residues. DNA of the CDR3: TGTGCCAGCATTTCCAACGGGGAGCTGTTTTTT. It translates to CASISNGELFF.

CDR3 DNA sequence: TGTGCCAGCAGTAGACAACCACCCAACTACGAGCAGTACTTC. Amino acid sequence: CASSRQPPNYEQYF. The gene calls are TRBV2 and TRBJ2-7, with unresolved D. The CDR3 is made up of 14 amino acids. The germline V and J ends were trimmed by 5 bases and 3 bases, with 14 bases remaining between them. Per the germline V gene, CDR1 is SNHLY and CDR2 is FYNNEI. The full variable domain, rest sourced from reference TRBV2 and TRBJ2-7, is EPEVTQTPSHQVTQMGQEVILRCVPISNHLYFYWYRQILGQKVEFLVSFYNNEISEKSEIFDDQFSVERPDGSNFTLKIRSTKLEDSAMYFCASSRQPPNYEQYFGPGTRLTVT.